One T cell receptor (beta chain) is described in this entry. The antigen remains undetermined. This CDR3 comprises 14 residues. The germline V gene has CDR1 SGHRS and CDR2 YFSETQ. The V end lost 2 bases, the J end lost 7 bases, and 13 bases lay between the germline ends. Study-level results: In terms of TCR gene usage, tumor memory CD4+ T cells clustered together with blood and lymph node memory CD4+ cells, as well as with lymph node naive CD4+ cells. The larger cohort examined one V-J beta rearrangement, not whole repertoires.

Tregs were sorted as CD4+CD25+CD127-/low cells. After constant-region reverse-primer amplification, full-length variable regions underwent semi-nested PCR with Nested Universal Primer A. MiXCR, run by TCRdb on the 5' RACE reads, gives a single entry per CDR3 protein. Counted here are some 7,000 distinct CDR3 sequences, about 73% occurring once; the ten biggest clones make up just over 4.5%. Sequencing was carried out using tumor-infiltrating Tregs sorted from the breast tumor. V gene TRBV5-1 combines with J gene TRBJ2-4, with D possibly being TRBD2 (6 bases). The source of this sequence is a female donor with breast cancer. The CDR3 is CASSLGGSVNIQYF. In DNA form, the CDR3 reads TGCGCCAGCAGCTTAGGAGGGAGTGTGAACATTCAGTACTTC.